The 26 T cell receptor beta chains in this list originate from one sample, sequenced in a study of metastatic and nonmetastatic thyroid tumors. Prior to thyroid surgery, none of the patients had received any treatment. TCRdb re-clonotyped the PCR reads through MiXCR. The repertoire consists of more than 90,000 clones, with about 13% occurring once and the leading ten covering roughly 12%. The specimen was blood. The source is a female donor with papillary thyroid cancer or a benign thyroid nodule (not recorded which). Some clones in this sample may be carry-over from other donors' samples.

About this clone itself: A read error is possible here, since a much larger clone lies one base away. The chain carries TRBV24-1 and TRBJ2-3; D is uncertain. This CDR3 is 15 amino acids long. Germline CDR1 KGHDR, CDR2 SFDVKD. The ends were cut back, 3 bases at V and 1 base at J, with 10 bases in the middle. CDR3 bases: TGTGCCACCAGTGATCTCACGAAGGGCACAGATACGCAGTATTTT. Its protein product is CATSDLTKGTDTQYF.

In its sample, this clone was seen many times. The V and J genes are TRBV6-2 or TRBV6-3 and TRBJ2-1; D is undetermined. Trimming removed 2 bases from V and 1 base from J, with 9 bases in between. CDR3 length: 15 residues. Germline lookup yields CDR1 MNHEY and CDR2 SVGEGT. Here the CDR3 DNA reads TGTGCCAGCAGTTACGGATATACTTCCTACAATGAGCAGTTCTTC. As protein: CASSYGYTSYNEQFF.

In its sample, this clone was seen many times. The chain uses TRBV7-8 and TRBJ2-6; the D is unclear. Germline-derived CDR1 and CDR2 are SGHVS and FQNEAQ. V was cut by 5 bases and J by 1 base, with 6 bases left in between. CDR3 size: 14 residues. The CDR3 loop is CASSPTSGANVLTF. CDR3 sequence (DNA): TGTGCCAGCAGCCCGACATCTGGGGCCAACGTCCTGACTTTC.

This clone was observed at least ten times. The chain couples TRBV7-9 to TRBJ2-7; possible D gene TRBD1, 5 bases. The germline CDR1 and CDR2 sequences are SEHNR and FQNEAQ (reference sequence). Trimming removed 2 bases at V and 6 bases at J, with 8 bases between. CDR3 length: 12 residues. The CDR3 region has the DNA TGTGCCAGCAGCTTAAAGGACATCGAGCAGTACTTC. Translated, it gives CASSLKDIEQYF.

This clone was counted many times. CDR3 in DNA: TGTGCCAGCAGTGGAACCGAGACCCAGTACTTC. Residues: CASSGTETQYF. The V gene is TRBV2, the J gene TRBJ2-5; no definite D call. Trimming pared 4 bases from V and 5 bases from J, leaving 5 bases between. This CDR3 contains 11 residues. Per germline, CDR1 SNHLY and CDR2 FYNNEI.

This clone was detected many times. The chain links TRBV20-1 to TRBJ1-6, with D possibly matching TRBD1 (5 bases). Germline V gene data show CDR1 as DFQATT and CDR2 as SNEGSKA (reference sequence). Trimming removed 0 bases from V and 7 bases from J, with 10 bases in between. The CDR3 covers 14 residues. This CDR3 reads CSARDPGQNSPLHF. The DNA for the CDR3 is TGCAGTGCTAGAGATCCGGGGCAGAATTCACCCCTCCACTTT.

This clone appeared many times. CDR3 bases: TGTGCCAGCAGAACGACTACCGACACCATATATTTT. It codes for CASRTTTDTIYF. The chain couples TRBV28 to TRBJ1-3; D unclear. CDR1 and CDR2 from the germline V gene are MDHEN and SYDVKM. V lost 6 bases, J lost 8 bases, and 11 bases lay in between. The CDR3 runs 12 residues.

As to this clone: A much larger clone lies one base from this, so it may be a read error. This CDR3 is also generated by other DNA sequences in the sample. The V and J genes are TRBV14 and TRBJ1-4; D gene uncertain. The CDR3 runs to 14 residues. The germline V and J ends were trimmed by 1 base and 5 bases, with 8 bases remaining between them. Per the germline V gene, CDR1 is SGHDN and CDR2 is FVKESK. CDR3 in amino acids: CASSQVTQNEKLFF. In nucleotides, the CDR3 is TGTGCCAGCAGCCAAGTCACCCAGAATGAAAAACTGTTTTTT.

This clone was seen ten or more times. CDR3 nucleotide sequence: TGTGCCAGTAGTACGGGGGGACAGGGGGCGCCGGAGACCCAGTACTTC. Its translation: CASSTGGQGAPETQYF. The chain combines TRBV19 with TRBJ2-5, with 12 bases fitting TRBD1. V trimming: 4 bases; J trimming: 5 bases; junction bases outside the gene matches: 8. Germline values: CDR1 LNHDA, CDR2 SQIVND (reference sequence). This CDR3 contains 16 residues.

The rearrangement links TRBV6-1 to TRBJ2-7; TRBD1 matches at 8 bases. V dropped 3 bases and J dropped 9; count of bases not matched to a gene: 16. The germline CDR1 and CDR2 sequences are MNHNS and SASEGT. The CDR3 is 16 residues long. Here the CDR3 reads CASSEEGTGGDRGQYF. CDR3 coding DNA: TGTGCCAGCAGTGAGGAAGGGACAGGAGGAGATCGGGGGCAGTACTTC.

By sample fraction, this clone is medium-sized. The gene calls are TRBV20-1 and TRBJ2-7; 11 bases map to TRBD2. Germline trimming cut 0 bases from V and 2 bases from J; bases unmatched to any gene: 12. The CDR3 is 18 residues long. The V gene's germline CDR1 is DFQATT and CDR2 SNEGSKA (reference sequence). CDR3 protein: CSARDPLTGTSGTYEQYF. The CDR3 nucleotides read TGCAGTGCTAGAGACCCCCTTACCGGGACTAGCGGTACCTACGAGCAGTACTTC.

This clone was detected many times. CDR3 DNA sequence: TGCGCCAGCAGCTTATCGGCTAGCGGGAGCTCCTACAATGAGCAGTTCTTC. Protein: CASSLSASGSSYNEQFF. The rearrangement uses TRBV5-1 and TRBJ2-1, with 10 bases identical to TRBD2. From germline, CDR1 is SGHRS and CDR2 YFSETQ. The CDR3 spans 17 residues. J lost 0 bases, V lost 2 bases, and 5 bases had no gene match.

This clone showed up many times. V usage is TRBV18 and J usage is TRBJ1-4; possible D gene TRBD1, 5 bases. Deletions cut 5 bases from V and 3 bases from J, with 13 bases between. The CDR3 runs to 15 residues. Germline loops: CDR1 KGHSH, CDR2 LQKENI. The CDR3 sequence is CASSIPGDPNEKLFF. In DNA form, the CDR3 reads TGTGCCAGCTCAATACCTGGGGACCCTAATGAAAAACTGTTTTTT.

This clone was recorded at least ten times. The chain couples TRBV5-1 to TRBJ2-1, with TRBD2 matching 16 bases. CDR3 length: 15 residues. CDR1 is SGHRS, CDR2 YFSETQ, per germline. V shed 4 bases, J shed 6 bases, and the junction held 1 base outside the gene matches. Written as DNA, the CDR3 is TGCGCCAGCAGCGGGACTAGCGGGAGGGCCAATGAGCAGTTCTTC. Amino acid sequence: CASSGTSGRANEQFF.

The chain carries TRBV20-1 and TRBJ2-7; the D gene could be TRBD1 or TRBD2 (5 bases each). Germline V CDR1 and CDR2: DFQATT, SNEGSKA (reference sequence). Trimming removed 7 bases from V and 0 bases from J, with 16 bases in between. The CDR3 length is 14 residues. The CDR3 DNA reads TGCAGTGTAATGGGGTGGGGGAGCTCCTACGAGCAGTACTTC. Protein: CSVMGWGSSYEQYF.

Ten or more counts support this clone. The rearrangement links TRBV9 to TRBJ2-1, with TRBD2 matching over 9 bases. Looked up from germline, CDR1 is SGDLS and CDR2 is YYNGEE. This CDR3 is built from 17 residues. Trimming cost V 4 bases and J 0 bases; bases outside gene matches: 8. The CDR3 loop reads CASSPLAGSSSYNEQFF. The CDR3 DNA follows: TGTGCCAGCAGCCCTCTAGCGGGGTCTTCCTCCTACAATGAGCAGTTCTTC.

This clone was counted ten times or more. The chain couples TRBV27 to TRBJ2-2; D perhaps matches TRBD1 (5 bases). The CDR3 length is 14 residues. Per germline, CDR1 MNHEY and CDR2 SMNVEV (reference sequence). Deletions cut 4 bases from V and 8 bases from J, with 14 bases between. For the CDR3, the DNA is TGTGCCAGCAGTTCGGACACCCAACGAGGGGAGCTGTTTTTT. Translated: CASSSDTQRGELFF.

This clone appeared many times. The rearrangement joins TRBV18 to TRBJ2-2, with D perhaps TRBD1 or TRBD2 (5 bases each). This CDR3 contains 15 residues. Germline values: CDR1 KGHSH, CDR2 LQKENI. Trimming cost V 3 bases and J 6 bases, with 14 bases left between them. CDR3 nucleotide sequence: TGTGCCAGCTCACCGACGACCGGGGCAGCCGGGGAGCTGTTTTTT. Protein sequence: CASSPTTGAAGELFF.

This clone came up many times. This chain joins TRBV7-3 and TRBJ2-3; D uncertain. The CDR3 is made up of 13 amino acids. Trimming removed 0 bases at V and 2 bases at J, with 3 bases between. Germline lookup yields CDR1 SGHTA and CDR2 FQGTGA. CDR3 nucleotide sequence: TGTGCCAGCAGCTTAACTGACACAGATACGCAGTATTTT. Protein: CASSLTDTDTQYF.

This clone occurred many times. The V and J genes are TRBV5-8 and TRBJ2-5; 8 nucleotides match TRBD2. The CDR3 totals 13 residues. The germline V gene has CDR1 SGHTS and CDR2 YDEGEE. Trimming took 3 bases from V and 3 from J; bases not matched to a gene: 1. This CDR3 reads CASSSGGEETQYF. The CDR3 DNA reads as TGTGCCAGCAGCTCCGGGGGGGAAGAGACCCAGTACTTC.

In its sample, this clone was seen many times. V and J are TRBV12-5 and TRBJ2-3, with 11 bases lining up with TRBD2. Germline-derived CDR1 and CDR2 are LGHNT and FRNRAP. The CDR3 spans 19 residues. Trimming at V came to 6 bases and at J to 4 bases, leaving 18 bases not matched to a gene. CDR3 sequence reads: CASGPKLAGARPEADTQYF. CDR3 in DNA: TGTGCTAGTGGGCCTAAACTAGCGGGAGCCCGCCCGGAGGCAGATACGCAGTATTTT.

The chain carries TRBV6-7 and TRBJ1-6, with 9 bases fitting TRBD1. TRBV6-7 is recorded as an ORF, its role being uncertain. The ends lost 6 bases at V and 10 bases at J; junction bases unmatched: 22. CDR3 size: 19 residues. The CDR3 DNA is TGTGCCAGCAGGGCCCGGGACAGGGTAAGGGGCAGTGTAAGCTCACCCCTCCACTTT. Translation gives CASRARDRVRGSVSSPLHF.

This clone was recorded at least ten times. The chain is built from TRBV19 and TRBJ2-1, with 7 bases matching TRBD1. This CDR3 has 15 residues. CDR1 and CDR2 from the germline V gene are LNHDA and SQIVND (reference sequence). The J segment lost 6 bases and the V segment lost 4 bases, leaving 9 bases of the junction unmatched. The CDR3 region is CASSRTGDYFNEQFF. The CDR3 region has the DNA TGTGCCAGTAGTAGGACAGGTGACTACTTCAATGAGCAGTTCTTC.

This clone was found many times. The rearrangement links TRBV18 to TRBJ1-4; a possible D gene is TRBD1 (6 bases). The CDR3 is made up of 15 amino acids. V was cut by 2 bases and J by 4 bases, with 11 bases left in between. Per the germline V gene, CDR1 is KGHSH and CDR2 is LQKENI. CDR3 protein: CASSPTGTSNEKLFF. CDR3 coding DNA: TGTGCCAGCTCACCAACCGGGACAAGTAATGAAAAACTGTTTTTT.

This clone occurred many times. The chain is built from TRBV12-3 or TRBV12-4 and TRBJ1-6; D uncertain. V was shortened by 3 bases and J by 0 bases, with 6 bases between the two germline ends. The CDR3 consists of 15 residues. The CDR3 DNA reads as TGTGCCAGCAGTTTTAAGGGCTCCTATAATTCACCCCTCCACTTT. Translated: CASSFKGSYNSPLHF.

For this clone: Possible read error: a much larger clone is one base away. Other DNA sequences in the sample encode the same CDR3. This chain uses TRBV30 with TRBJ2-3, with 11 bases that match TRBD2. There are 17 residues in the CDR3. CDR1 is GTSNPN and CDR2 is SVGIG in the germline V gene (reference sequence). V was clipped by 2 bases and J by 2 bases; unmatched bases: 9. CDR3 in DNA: TGTGCCTGGAGTCCCCGACTAGCGGGAATCTCCACAGATACGCAGTATTTT. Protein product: CAWSPRLAGISTDTQYF.